Following are 25 T cell receptor beta chains from one sample sequenced in a study of T cell responses to AZD1222 COVID-19 vaccine. The repertoire was sequenced with immunoSEQ multiplex PCR; TCRdb's copy has only in-frame clones and lacks some. The sample consists of 110,000 to 150,000 clones, roughly 92% of them appearing once. Sequencing was performed on peripheral blood, taken on day 0 of AZD1222 vaccination. These receptors were taken from an adult in good health.

The genes are TRBV6-5 and TRBJ1-1, with D uncertain. V lost 2 bases, J lost 6 bases, and 10 bases lay in between. In germline, CDR1 is MNHEY, CDR2 SVGAGI. The CDR3 runs to 13 residues. CDR3 DNA: TGTGCCAGCAGTTACAGGGTCGGGGCTGAAGCTTTCTTT. This translates into CASSYRVGAEAFF.

This clone was found once. The chain employs TRBV7-3 and TRBJ2-3; perhaps TRBD1 as D (5 bases). V was pared by 2 bases and J by 4 bases, with 10 bases between. Germline lookup yields CDR1 SGHTA and CDR2 FQGTGA. This CDR3 spans 14 amino acids. CDR3 in DNA: TGTGCCAGCAGCTTAGTCGCAGGGCCAGATACGCAGTATTTT. It encodes CASSLVAGPDTQYF.

This clone turned up a few times. The chain couples TRBV9 to TRBJ1-2; D unclear. Germline CDR1 is SGDLS and CDR2 is YYNGEE. Deletions cut 4 bases from V and 2 bases from J, with 15 bases between. The CDR3 consists of 15 residues. The CDR3 DNA reads TGTGCCAGCAGCCCCGCGGCCACCTTCAACTATGGCTACACCTTC. Protein sequence: CASSPAATFNYGYTF. Full variable domain (missing parts from reference TRBV9 and TRBJ1-2): DSGVTQTPKHLITATGQRVTLRCSPRSGDLSVYWYQQSLDQGLQFLIQYYNGEERAKGNILERFSAQQFPDLHSELNLSSLELGDSALYFCASSPAATFNYGYTFGSGTRLTVV.

This sequence joins TRBV15 and TRBJ1-5, with D perhaps TRBD1 (5 bases). V was pared by 5 bases and J by 5 bases, with 16 bases between. This CDR3 has 15 amino acids. Germline assignment: CDR1 LNHNV and CDR2 YYDKDF (reference sequence). The CDR3 nucleotides read TGTGCCACCAGCGAGGACCGGGGGATCTATCAGCCCCAGCATTTT. Translated: CATSEDRGIYQPQHF.

V usage is TRBV27 and J usage is TRBJ2-7; 7 positions match TRBD2. This CDR3 region has 14 residues. With V trimmed by 5 bases and J by 5 bases, 9 bases remained unmatched. Germline V CDR1 and CDR2: MNHEY, SMNVEV (reference sequence). CDR3 region: CASSPWTSSDEQYF. CDR3 DNA sequence: TGTGCCAGCAGTCCCTGGACTAGTTCGGACGAGCAGTACTTC.

CDR3 in amino acids: CASSWGGDEQFF. The CDR3 DNA sequence: TGCGCCAGCAGCTGGGGAGGGGATGAGCAGTTCTTC. This chain uses TRBV5-1 with TRBJ2-1, with 7 nucleotides matching TRBD2. CDR1 SGHRS and CDR2 YFSETQ come from the germline V gene. V shed 3 bases, J shed 8 bases, and the junction held 2 bases outside the gene matches. CDR3 size: 12 residues.

The V and J genes are TRBV5-6 and TRBJ2-4; unclear D gene. CDR3 length: 14 amino acids. V was pared by 0 bases and J by 5 bases, with 9 bases between. Germline CDR1 reads SGHDT; CDR2 reads YYEEEE. Here the CDR3 DNA reads TGTGCCAGCAGCTTGGGACCTTCCGAAAACATTCAGTACTTC. Translating gives CASSLGPSENIQYF. The full variable domain, in which reference TRBV5-6 and TRBJ2-4 provide the parts outside the CDR3, is DAGVTQSPTHLIKTRGQQVTLRCSPKSGHDTVSWYQQALGQGPQFIFQYYEEEERQRGNFPDRFSGHQFPNYSSELNVNALLLGDSALYLCASSLGPSENIQYFGAGTRLSVL.

The chain couples TRBV9 to TRBJ1-1; the match to TRBD1 covers 8 bases. The J segment lost 7 bases and the V segment lost 4 bases, leaving 3 bases of the junction unmatched. Germline-derived CDR1 and CDR2 are SGDLS and YYNGEE. This CDR3 comprises 12 residues. This CDR3 reads CASSPGTGEAFF. The CDR3 DNA follows: TGTGCCAGCAGCCCAGGGACAGGTGAAGCTTTCTTT.

The chain couples TRBV29-1 to TRBJ2-1; D gene ambiguous. Germline-derived CDR1 and CDR2 are SQVTM and ANQGSEA. The ends were cut back, 0 bases at V and 4 bases at J, with 7 bases in the middle. The CDR3 is 13 amino acids. In DNA form, the CDR3 reads TGCAGCGTTGAAGATTGGGTTTACAATGAGCAGTTCTTC. Its protein is CSVEDWVYNEQFF.

The V and J genes are TRBV11-2 and TRBJ2-7, with TRBD2 identical over 10 bases. Germline V gene data show CDR1 as SGHAT and CDR2 as FQNNGV. The CDR3 has 18 residues. The trim removed 1 base at V and 1 base at J, leaving 10 bases unmatched. This chain's CDR3 is CASSLGVRTSGGSYEQYF. In DNA, the CDR3 is TGTGCCAGCAGCTTAGGCGTTCGGACTAGCGGAGGATCCTACGAGCAGTACTTC.

The chain links TRBV28 to TRBJ1-5; D gene uncertain. There are 12 residues in the CDR3. Trimming removed 5 bases from V and 9 bases from J, with 11 bases in between. Germline assignment: CDR1 MDHEN and CDR2 SYDVKM. In DNA, the CDR3 is TGTGCCAGCAGTCTCGAGTCCGGGCCCCAGCATTTT. Its protein is CASSLESGPQHF.

The gene calls are TRBV9 and TRBJ2-2; TRBD2 agrees at 13 bases. CDR3 length equals 19 residues. Losses at the gene ends were 0 bases for V and 0 bases for J; bases not matched to a gene: 5. The germline gives CDR1 SGDLS, CDR2 YYNGEE. The CDR3 DNA follows: TGTGCCAGCAGCGTAGGAACTAGCGGGAGGGCCTCGAACACCGGGGAGCTGTTTTTT. Amino acids: CASSVGTSGRASNTGELFF.

The V gene is TRBV19, the J gene TRBJ2-3; D call uncertain. The V and J ends lost 3 bases and 2 bases respectively, with 9 bases between them. Germline V gives CDR1 LNHDA, CDR2 SQIVND (reference sequence). The CDR3 extends over 14 amino acids. The CDR3: CASSIGVLTDTQYF. The CDR3 coding sequence is TGTGCCAGTAGTATCGGAGTCCTCACAGATACGCAGTATTTT.

J is TRBJ2-1 and V is TRBV7-3; 8 positions agree with TRBD1. The CDR3 is 14 amino acids. Per germline, CDR1 SGHTA and CDR2 FQGTGA. V trimming: 2 bases; J trimming: 9 bases; junction bases outside the gene matches: 6. The CDR3 loop reads CASSLGRGQGEQFF. CDR3 in DNA: TGTGCCAGCAGCTTAGGCAGGGGGCAGGGTGAGCAGTTCTTC.

This sequence joins TRBV2 and TRBJ1-5; D is perhaps TRBD1 (6 bases). The CDR3 runs to 15 residues. Between the trimmed V and J ends, which lost 7 bases and 7 bases, there was a span of 20 bases. Germline loops: CDR1 SNHLY, CDR2 FYNNEI. The CDR3 DNA is TGTGCCAGCACGGCAGGGGCCAGGAGAGGACAGCCCCAGCATTTT. Translated, it gives CASTAGARRGQPQHF.

The chain employs TRBV27 and TRBJ2-5; weak D call: TRBD2 (6 bases). The CDR3 runs to 16 residues. The germline CDR1 and CDR2 sequences are MNHEY and SMNVEV (reference sequence). V shed 6 bases and J shed 1 base, with 18 bases lying between them. As DNA, the CDR3 is TGTGCCAGCAGCCCCAGGCGGGCTAGCGCCCAAGAGACCCAGTACTTC. It encodes CASSPRRASAQETQYF.

The chain joins TRBV9 to TRBJ2-1; D remains unclear. CDR1 and CDR2 from the germline V gene are SGDLS and YYNGEE. The V end lost 1 base, the J end lost 9 bases, and 14 bases lay between the germline ends. The CDR3 length is 14 residues. The CDR3 protein is CASSVNAAYVEQFF. The CDR3 DNA sequence: TGTGCCAGCAGCGTAAACGCAGCCTACGTTGAGCAGTTCTTC.

The V and J genes are TRBV28 and TRBJ2-7; the D gene is possibly TRBD1 (5 bases). Germline CDR1 reads MDHEN; CDR2 reads SYDVKM. The CDR3 totals 15 residues. V was pared by 6 bases and J by 9 bases, with 24 bases between. As DNA, the CDR3 is TGTGCCAGCAGCCCCCCGACAGCATTCCATGAAGGGCAGTACTTC. It translates to CASSPPTAFHEGQYF.

The chain has TRBV19 and TRBJ1-2; perhaps TRBD1 as D (5 bases). This CDR3 is built from 15 residues. With 0 bases removed from V and 3 bases from J, the gap between germline ends came to 11 bases. Germline loops: CDR1 LNHDA, CDR2 SQIVND (reference sequence). The CDR3 sequence is CASSIDGEGHYGYTF. DNA for the CDR3: TGTGCCAGTAGTATAGATGGCGAGGGACACTATGGCTACACCTTC.

CDR3 loop: CASSWGGGGDQPQHF. The CDR3 DNA is TGCGCCAGCAGCTGGGGTGGAGGGGGCGATCAGCCCCAGCATTTT. V usage is TRBV5-1 and J usage is TRBJ1-5, with 7 bases that match TRBD1. Germline trimming cut 3 bases from V and 5 bases from J; bases unmatched to any gene: 8. This CDR3 contains 15 residues. Per germline, CDR1 SGHRS and CDR2 YFSETQ.

The chain combines TRBV9 with TRBJ2-1; 9 bases agree with TRBD2. Germline V gives CDR1 SGDLS, CDR2 YYNGEE. V lost 2 bases, J lost 7 bases, and 4 bases stayed unmatched. This CDR3 spans 14 amino acids. DNA of the CDR3: TGTGCCAGCAGCGTTAGCGGGAGTTGGAATGAGCAGTTCTTC. As protein: CASSVSGSWNEQFF.

The CDR3 DNA sequence: TGTGCCAGCAGCTTCAGTCCCAGGCAAACTGAAGCTTTCTTT. This encodes CASSFSPRQTEAFF. This rearrangement joins TRBV7-3 to TRBJ1-1, with D uncertain. CDR3 length equals 14 residues. Germline V CDR1 and CDR2: SGHTA, FQGTGA. V was pared by 3 bases and J by 5 bases, with 13 bases between.

The V call is TRBV14, the J call TRBJ1-1; tentatively, D is TRBD1 (5 bases). The V end lost 0 bases, the J end lost 11 bases, and 16 bases lay between the germline ends. Germline lookup yields CDR1 SGHDN and CDR2 FVKESK. This CDR3 has 14 amino acids. The CDR3 reads CASSQDLSSGGAFF. DNA of the CDR3: TGTGCCAGCAGCCAAGATTTATCGAGCGGGGGGGCTTTCTTT.

V is TRBV9 and J is TRBJ1-4; the match to TRBD1 covers 10 bases. The germline gives CDR1 SGDLS, CDR2 YYNGEE. Trimming at V came to 2 bases and at J to 5 bases, leaving 3 bases not matched to a gene. CDR3 size: 15 residues. CDR3 in DNA: TGTGCCAGCAGCGTGACAGGGGGCGGAAATGAAAAACTGTTTTTT. Its protein product is CASSVTGGGNEKLFF.

The rearrangement joins TRBV12-5 to TRBJ2-7; no definite D call. Germline values: CDR1 LGHNT, CDR2 FRNRAP. The CDR3 has 12 residues. Trimming cost V 5 bases and J 0 bases, with 5 bases left between them. CDR3: CASGPSSYEQYF. The CDR3 nucleotides are TGTGCTAGTGGTCCGAGCTCCTACGAGCAGTACTTC.